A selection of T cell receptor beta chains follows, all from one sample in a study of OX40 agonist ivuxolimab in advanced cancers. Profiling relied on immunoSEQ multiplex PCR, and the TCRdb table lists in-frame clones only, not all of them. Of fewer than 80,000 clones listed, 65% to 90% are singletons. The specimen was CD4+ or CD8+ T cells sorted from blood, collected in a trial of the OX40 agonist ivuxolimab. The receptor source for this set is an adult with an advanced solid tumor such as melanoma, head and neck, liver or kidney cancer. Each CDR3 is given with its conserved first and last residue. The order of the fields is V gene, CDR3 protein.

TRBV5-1,CASSEYKRSTDTQYF
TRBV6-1,CASTDRTSGDGEQYF
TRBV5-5,CASSFVQRADEKLFF
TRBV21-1,CASSLRPSGAPETQYF
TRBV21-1,CASSKAPGSDNEQFF
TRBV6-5,CASSRGSPHEQFF
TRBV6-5,CASSYSGSYEQYF
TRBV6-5,CASSYHEKGPYEQYF
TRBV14,CASSQVRNSPLHF
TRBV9,CASSLSANRDGYEQYF